This entry lists 8 T cell receptor beta chains sequenced from one sample in a study of blood T cell repertoires in COVID-19. Sequencing used immunoSEQ multiplex PCR; TCRdb keeps in-frame clones, though not all of them. The sample consists of some 90,000 clones, 80% to 90% of them appearing once. The sequencing sample was made of peripheral blood. Receptors were obtained from a man aged 45-65 years with acute or convalescent COVID-19.

This clone appeared once. V gene TRBV6-5 combines with J gene TRBJ1-5, with D unresolved. The CDR3 loop spans 14 amino acids. Trimming stripped 5 bases from V and 4 bases from J, with 12 bases between. The germline V gene encodes CDR1 MNHEY and CDR2 SVGAGI. As DNA, the CDR3 is TGTGCCAGCAGTCCGACAAATTTAAATCAGCCCCAGCATTTT. Translation: CASSPTNLNQPQHF.

This rearrangement joins TRBV14 to TRBJ1-6; TRBD1 agrees at 8 bases. Trimming at V came to 0 bases and at J to 3 bases, leaving 4 bases not matched to a gene. The CDR3 spans 17 residues. Germline V gene sequence: CDR1 SGHDN, CDR2 FVKESK. The CDR3 region is CASSQEAGTGYNSPLHF. The CDR3 DNA sequence: TGTGCCAGCAGCCAAGAAGCCGGGACAGGCTATAATTCACCCCTCCACTTT.

The chain joins TRBV5-1 to TRBJ2-1, with D possibly matching TRBD1 (5 bases). This CDR3 is 15 amino acids long. From germline, CDR1 is SGHRS and CDR2 YFSETQ. Trimming took 3 bases from V and 4 from J, leaving 14 bases between them. CDR3 in DNA: TGCGCCAGCAGCTCCTCCGACAGAGATTACAATGAGCAGTTCTTC. Translating gives CASSSSDRDYNEQFF.

A single count supports this clone. V and J are TRBV12-3 or TRBV12-4 and TRBJ2-3, with D perhaps matching TRBD2 (5 bases). CDR3 length: 13 residues. V dropped 4 bases and J dropped 4 bases, with 9 bases sitting between them. In nucleotides, the CDR3 is TGTGCCAGCAGTTCCCCTAGCTCAGATACGCAGTATTTT. Protein product: CASSSPSSDTQYF.

The chain uses TRBV4-2 and TRBJ1-5; 7 bases fit TRBD1. Germline V gene data show CDR1 as LGHNA and CDR2 as YNFKEQ. This CDR3 contains 16 residues. With V trimmed by 3 bases and J by 1 base, 6 bases remained unmatched. CDR3 nucleotide sequence: TGTGCCAGCAGCCAGGGGGTACAGGGGAGCAATCAGCCCCAGCATTTT. This codes for CASSQGVQGSNQPQHF.

The CDR3 bases are TGTGCCAGCAGCCCCCAGGGAGGGGGTGTTCAGCCCCAGCATTTT. As protein: CASSPQGGGVQPQHF. V usage is TRBV7-8 and J usage is TRBJ1-5, with TRBD1 as a possible D gene (6 bases). CDR3 length equals 15 residues. V lost 5 bases to trimming and J lost 6 bases, with 17 bases between them. CDR1 is SGHVS and CDR2 is FQNEAQ in the germline V gene.

This chain connects TRBV19 to TRBJ1-2; D not certain. Trimming took off 3 bases at V and 0 bases at J, with 11 bases between the two ends. The germline V gene encodes CDR1 LNHDA and CDR2 SQIVND (reference sequence). This CDR3 spans 15 amino acids. The CDR3 nucleotides read TGTGCCAGTAGTATTGGAATAGGAGCTAACTATGGCTACACCTTC. Its translation: CASSIGIGANYGYTF. The variable domain in full, completed from reference TRBV19 and TRBJ1-2, reads DGGITQSPKYLFRKEGQNVTLSCEQNLNHDAMYWYRQDPGQGLRLIYYSQIVNDFQKGDIAEGYSVSREKKESFPLTVTSAQKNPTAFYLCASSIGIGANYGYTFGSGTRLTVV.

This clone was found a few times. The chain joins TRBV6-8 to TRBJ2-7; TRBD2 might be the D (6 bases). The length of the CDR3 is 13 residues. V shed 8 bases and J shed 3 bases, with 14 bases lying between them. Germline CDR1 reads MNHGY; CDR2 reads SAAAGT. The CDR3 region has the DNA TGTGCCAGCGGAGGGACGCGGGACTACGAGCAGTACGTC. This sequence encodes CASGGTRDYEQYV.